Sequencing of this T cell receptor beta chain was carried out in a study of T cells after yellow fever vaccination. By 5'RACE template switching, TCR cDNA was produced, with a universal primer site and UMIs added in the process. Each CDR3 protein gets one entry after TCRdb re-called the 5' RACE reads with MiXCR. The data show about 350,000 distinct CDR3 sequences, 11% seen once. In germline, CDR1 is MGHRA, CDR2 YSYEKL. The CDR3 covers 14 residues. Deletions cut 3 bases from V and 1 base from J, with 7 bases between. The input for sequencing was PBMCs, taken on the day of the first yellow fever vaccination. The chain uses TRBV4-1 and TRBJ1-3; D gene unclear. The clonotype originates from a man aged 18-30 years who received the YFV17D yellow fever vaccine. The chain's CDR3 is CASSHKLSGNTIYF. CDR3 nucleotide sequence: TGCGCCAGCAGCCACAAGTTATCTGGAAACACCATATATTTT.